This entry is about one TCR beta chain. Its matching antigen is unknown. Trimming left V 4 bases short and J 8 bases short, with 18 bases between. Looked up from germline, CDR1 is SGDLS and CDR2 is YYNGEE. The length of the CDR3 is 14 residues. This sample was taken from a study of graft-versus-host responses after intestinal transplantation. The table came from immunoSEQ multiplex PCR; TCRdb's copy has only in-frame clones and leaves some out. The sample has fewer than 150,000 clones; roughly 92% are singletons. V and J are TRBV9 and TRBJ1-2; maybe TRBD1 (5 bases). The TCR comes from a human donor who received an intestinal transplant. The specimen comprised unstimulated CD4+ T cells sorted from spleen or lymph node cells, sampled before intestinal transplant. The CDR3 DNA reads TGTGCCAGCAGCCCCCGGACACTTGTAGGGGGCTACACCTTC. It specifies CASSPRTLVGGYTF.